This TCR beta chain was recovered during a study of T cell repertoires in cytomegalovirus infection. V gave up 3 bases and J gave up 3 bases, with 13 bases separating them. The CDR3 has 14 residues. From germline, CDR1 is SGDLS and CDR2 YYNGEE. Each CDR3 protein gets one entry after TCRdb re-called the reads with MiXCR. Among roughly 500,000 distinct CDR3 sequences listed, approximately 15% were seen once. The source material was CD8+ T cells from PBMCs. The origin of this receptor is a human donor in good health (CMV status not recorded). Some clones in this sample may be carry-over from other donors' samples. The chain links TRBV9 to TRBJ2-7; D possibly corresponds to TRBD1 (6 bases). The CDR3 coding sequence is TGTGCCAGCAGCGCAGTGGGGGCAGGCTACGAGCAGTACTTC. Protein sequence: CASSAVGAGYEQYF.